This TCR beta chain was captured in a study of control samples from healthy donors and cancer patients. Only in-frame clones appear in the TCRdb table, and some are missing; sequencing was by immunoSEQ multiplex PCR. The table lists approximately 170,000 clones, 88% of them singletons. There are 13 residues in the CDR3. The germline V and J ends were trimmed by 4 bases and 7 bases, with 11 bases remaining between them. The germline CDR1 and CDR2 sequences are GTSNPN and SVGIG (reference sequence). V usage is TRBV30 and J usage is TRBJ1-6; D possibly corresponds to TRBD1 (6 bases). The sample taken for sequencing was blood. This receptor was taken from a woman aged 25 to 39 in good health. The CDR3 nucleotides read TGTGCCTGGACCACAGGGAGGAATTCACCCCTCCACTTT. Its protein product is CAWTTGRNSPLHF.